The T cell receptor beta chain under discussion was sequenced for a study of post-analysis software for immune sequencing data. General observations from the study: In patients, TRBV5-6, TRBV5-1 and TRBV20-1 belonged to about five TRBV segments found more frequently than in controls. F measure clustering grouped samples strongly by preparation batch. Those with multiple sclerosis, the patient group, showed significantly lower normalized Chao1 diversity than controls.

Deletions cut 5 bases from V and 1 base from J, with 18 bases between. This CDR3 is 16 amino acids long. Worth noting for this clonotype: What it binds is not known.

Built from TCR beta cDNA, the libraries had unique molecular identifiers in them. Each CDR3 protein is one row after TCRdb ran MiXCR on the PCR reads. The table records around 700,000 distinct CDR3 sequences, approximately 59% of them present only once. The clonotype comes from a girl between 2 and 10 years old with multiple sclerosis. The sequenced sample was blood. This rearrangement joins TRBV12-3 or TRBV12-4 to TRBJ2-7; no definite D call. The CDR3 loop is CASSRLGAGRSYEQYF. CDR3 sequence (DNA): TGTGCCAGCAGTCGCCTTGGAGCAGGCCGATCCTACGAGCAGTACTTC.